This T cell receptor (beta chain) was sequenced for a study of blood T cells in healthy people across ages. Broader study findings: A roughly linear age-dependent decrease characterized TCR beta diversity per million T cells. As naive T cell percentage varied, TCR beta diversity correlated strongly with it.

Note on this clonotype: The antigen is unknown.

V lost 5 bases, J lost 3 bases, and 5 bases lay in between. Germline assignment: CDR1 SGHRS and CDR2 YFSETQ. This CDR3 has 11 residues. The second PCR ran about 6 to 12 cycles with a sample-barcoded 5' primer and J-beta primers. Each TCR beta cDNA got a 12-nucleotide random molecular identifier. MiXCR, applied by TCRdb to the 5' RACE reads, yields one record per CDR3 protein. The table includes 850,000 to 1,300,000 distinct CDR3 sequences, around 43% detected once. The sequenced sample was blood. This TCR came from a woman aged 55-75 years in good health. The V and J genes are TRBV5-1 and TRBJ2-5; weak D call: TRBD1 (5 bases). The chain's CDR3 is CASRQEETQYF. CDR3 nucleotide sequence: TGCGCCAGCAGACAGGAAGAGACCCAGTACTTC.